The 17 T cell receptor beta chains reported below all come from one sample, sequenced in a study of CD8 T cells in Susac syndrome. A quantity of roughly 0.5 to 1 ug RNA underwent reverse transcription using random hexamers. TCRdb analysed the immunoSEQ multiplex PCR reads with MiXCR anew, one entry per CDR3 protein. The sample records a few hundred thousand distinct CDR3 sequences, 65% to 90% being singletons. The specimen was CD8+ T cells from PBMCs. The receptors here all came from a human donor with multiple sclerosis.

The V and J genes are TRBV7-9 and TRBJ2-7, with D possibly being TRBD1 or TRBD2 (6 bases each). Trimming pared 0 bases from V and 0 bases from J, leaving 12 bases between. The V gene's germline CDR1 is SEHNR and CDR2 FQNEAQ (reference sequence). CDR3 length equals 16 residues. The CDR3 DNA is TGTGCCAGCAGCTTAGCGGGCGCGGGACACTCCTACGAGCAGTACTTC. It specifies CASSLAGAGHSYEQYF.

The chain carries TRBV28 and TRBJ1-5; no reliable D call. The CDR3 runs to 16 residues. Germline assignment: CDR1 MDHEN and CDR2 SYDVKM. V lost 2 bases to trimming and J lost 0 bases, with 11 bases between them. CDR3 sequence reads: CASSLGDMGSNQPQHF. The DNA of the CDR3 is TGTGCCAGCAGTTTAGGGGATATGGGTAGCAATCAGCCCCAGCATTTT.

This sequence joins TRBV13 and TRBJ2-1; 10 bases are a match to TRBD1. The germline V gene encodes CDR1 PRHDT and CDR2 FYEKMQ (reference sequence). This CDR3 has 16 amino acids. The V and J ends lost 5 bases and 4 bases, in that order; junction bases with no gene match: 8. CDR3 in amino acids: CASSTAPGQGYNEQFF. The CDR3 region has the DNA TGTGCCAGCAGCACCGCCCCGGGACAGGGGTACAATGAGCAGTTCTTC.

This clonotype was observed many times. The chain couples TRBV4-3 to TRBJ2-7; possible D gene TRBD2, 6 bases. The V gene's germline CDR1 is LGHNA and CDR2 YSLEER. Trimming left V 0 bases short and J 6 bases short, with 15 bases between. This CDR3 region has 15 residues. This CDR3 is CASSQERGLLTEQYF. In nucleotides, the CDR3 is TGCGCCAGCAGCCAAGAGAGGGGACTTCTGACCGAGCAGTACTTC.

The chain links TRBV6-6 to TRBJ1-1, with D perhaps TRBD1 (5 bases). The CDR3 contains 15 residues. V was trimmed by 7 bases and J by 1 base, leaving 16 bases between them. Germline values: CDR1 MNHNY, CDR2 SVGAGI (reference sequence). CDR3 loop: CASILAWGGNTEAFF. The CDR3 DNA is TGTGCCAGCATTTTAGCGTGGGGGGGGAACACTGAAGCTTTCTTT.

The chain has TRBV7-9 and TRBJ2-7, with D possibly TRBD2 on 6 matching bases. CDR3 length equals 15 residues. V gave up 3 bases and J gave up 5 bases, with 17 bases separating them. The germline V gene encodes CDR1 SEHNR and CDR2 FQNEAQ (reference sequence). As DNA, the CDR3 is TGTGCCAGCAGCTTGACGGGAGAGGGTTTCCACGAGCAGTACTTC. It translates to CASSLTGEGFHEQYF.

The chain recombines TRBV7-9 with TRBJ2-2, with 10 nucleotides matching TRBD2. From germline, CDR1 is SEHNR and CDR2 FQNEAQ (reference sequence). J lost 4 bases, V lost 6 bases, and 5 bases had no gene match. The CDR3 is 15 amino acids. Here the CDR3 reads CASRLAGESTGELFF. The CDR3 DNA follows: TGTGCCAGCAGGCTAGCGGGAGAAAGCACCGGGGAGCTGTTTTTT.

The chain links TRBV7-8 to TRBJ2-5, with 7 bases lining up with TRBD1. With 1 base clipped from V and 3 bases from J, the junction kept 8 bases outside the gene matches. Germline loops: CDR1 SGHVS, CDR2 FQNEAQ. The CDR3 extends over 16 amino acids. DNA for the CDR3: TGTGCCAGCAGCTTAGGTGTAGGGACAGACAAAGAGACCCAGTACTTC. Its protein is CASSLGVGTDKETQYF.

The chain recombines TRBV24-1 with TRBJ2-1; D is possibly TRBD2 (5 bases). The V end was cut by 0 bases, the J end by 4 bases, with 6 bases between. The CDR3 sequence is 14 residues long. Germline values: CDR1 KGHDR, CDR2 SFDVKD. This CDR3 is CATSDLVAYNEQFF. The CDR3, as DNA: TGTGCCACCAGTGATTTGGTAGCGTACAATGAGCAGTTCTTC.

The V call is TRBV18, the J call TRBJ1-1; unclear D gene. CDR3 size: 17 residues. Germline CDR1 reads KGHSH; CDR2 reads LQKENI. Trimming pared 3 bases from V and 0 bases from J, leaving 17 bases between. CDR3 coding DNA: TGTGCCAGCTCACCTGTTATTGTCACCGACTTGAACACTGAAGCTTTCTTT. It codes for CASSPVIVTDLNTEAFF.

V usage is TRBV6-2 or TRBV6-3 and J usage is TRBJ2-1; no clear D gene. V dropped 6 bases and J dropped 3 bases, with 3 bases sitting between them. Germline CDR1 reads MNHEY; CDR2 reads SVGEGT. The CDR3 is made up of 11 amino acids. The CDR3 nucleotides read TGTGCCAGCAGGGGCTACAATGAGCAGTTCTTC. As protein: CASRGYNEQFF.

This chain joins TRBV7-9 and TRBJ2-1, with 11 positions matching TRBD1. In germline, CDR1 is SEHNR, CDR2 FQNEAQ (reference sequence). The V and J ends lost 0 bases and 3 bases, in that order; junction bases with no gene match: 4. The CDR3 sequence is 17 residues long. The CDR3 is CASSLAGGQGDYNEQFF. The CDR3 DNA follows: TGTGCCAGCAGCTTAGCAGGGGGACAGGGGGACTACAATGAGCAGTTCTTC.

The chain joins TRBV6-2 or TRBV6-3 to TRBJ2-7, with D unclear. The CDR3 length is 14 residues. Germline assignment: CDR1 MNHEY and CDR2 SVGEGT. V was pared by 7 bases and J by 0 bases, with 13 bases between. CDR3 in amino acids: CASTIWPHSYEQYF. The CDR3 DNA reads TGTGCCAGCACCATTTGGCCCCACTCCTACGAGCAGTACTTC.

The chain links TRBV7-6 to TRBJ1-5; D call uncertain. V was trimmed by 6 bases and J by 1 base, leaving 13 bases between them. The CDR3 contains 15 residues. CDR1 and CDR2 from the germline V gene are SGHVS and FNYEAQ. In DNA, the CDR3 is TGTGCCAGCAGTCTCGCGTGGGGAAGCAATCAGCCCCAGCATTTT. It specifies CASSLAWGSNQPQHF.

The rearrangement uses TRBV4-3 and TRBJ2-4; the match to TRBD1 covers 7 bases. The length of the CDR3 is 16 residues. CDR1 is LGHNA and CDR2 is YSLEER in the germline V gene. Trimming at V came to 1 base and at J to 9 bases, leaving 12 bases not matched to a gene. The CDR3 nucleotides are TGCGCCAGCAGCCAAGTACAGGGGCAGGGCGAAAGCATTCAGTACTTC. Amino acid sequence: CASSQVQGQGESIQYF.

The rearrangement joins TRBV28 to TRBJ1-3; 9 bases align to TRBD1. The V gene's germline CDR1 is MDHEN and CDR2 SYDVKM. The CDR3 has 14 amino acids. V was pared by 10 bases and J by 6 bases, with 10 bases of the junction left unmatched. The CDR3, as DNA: TGTGCCATCTCCGGGACAGGGAGTACAAACACCATATATTTT. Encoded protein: CAISGTGSTNTIYF. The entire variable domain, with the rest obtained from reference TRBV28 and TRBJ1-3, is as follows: DVKVTQSSRYLVKRTGEKVFLECVQDMDHENMFWYRQDPGLGLRLIYFSYDVKMKEKGDIPEGYSVSREKKERFSLILESASTNQTSMYLCAISGTGSTNTIYFGEGSWLTVV.

This chain's CDR3 is CASSQYTGAYEQYF. CDR3 DNA sequence: TGCGCCAGCAGCCAATACACAGGGGCCTACGAGCAGTACTTC. The chain combines TRBV4-3 with TRBJ2-7; TRBD1 matches at 7 bases. With V trimmed by 2 bases and J by 2 bases, 3 bases remained unmatched. The CDR3 sequence is 14 residues long. Germline V CDR1 and CDR2: LGHNA, YSLEER.